Included here is one TCR beta chain sequence, with context. The data were produced by immunoSEQ multiplex PCR, yet TCRdb's version contains in-frame clones alone and is incomplete. Of 60,000 to 95,000 clones listed, over 80% are singletons. This sample was taken from a study of cytotoxic CD8 clonotypes in ibrutinib-treated CLL. There are 15 residues in the CDR3. The V end was cut by 2 bases, the J end by 4 bases, with 14 bases between. Germline lookup yields CDR1 SGHTA and CDR2 FQGNSA. The chain joins TRBV7-2 to TRBJ1-2; maybe TRBD1 (5 bases). This receptor was obtained from a human donor with chronic lymphocytic leukemia. The sequencing used PBMCs, collected after 24 months of ibrutinib treatment. DNA of the CDR3: TGTGCCAGCAGCTTAAGGCAGGGACGGTCCTATGGCTACACCTTC. Amino acids: CASSLRQGRSYGYTF.